This TCR beta chain was sequenced in a study of tumor-infiltrating lymphocytes in primary liver carcinoma. Joint extraction of RNA and DNA used about 17-30 mg of bulk tissue that was unsorted. Donors were untreated and chronically infected with HBV. Reverse transcription of about 0.5 ug total RNA with a constant-region primer produced TCR beta cDNA. It was through three nested multiplex PCR rounds of slightly modified ARM-PCR that TCR beta libraries arose. With TRBV1-TRBV30 forward primers and a C-beta reverse primer, the first two PCR rounds were run for around 10 cycles each. TCRdb reprocessed the multiplex PCR reads via MiXCR and lists one record per CDR3 protein. The top ten hold roughly 13% of the sample, which has around 71,000 distinct CDR3 sequences, 71% seen once. This CDR3 is 14 amino acids long. Remarks on this clonotype: The germline gene is not matched at one end of the junction; a read error may be the cause.

This chain joins TRBV12-3 or TRBV12-4 and TRBJ1-5; D possibly corresponds to TRBD1 (5 bases). Sequencing was performed on liver tumor tissue from sampling region 4. Subset in this sample: tumor region T4, right-lateral pole. This sequence originates from a woman aged 60 to 75 with primary liver carcinoma and hepatitis B virus infection. This CDR3 is CVSSSGSGDQPQHF. DNA for the CDR3: TGTGTCAGCAGTTCAGGGTCGGGGGATCAGCCCCAGCATTTT.